This TCR beta chain was sequenced in a study of CD8+CD57+ T cells in acquired aplastic anemia (dated 2018 in TCRdb). The study in broad terms: A mean of roughly 3.2 ug of DNA, ranging from about 0.19 to 30 ug, was extracted from sorted CD4+ and CD8+ cells. Mean read counts for healthy donor samples were about 10 million for CD4+ cells and 11.0 million for CD8+ cells. Study-wide conclusions, independent of this receptor: Fewer than 35 CD8+ CDR3 sequences were found to be shared between patients and controls, but these sequences appeared to be highly expressed in patients and within the immunodominant clones of the patients. CD8+ Simpson's diversity did not differ significantly between patients and healthy controls (P=0.060).

The CDR3 runs 17 residues from the cysteine to the phenylalanine. The DNA shown is the 51-base CDR3, in frame from base 1. Germline trimming amounts to 2 bases on V and 4 bases on J, with 8 as the count of junction bases outside the gene matches. From a lookup of the germline V gene, CDR1 and CDR2 are MGHDK and SYGVNS. The study deep-sequenced TCR repertoires of sorted CD4+ and CD8+ blood T cells from severe aplastic anemia patients and healthy subjects. Ficoll-Paque density gradient centrifugation was used to isolate peripheral blood mononuclear cells. Before DNA extraction, CD4+ and CD8+ T cells were sorted by FACS or by magnetic beads. As for this clonotype: This receptor's antigen is unknown. Base quality data are lacking; no much larger clone is found one base away.

Genomic DNA was used as template for profiling of TCR beta VDJ combinations and CDR3 sequences. An Illumina HiSeq 2000 was the platform used for TCR repertoire sequencing. The source study handled its data this way. Repertoires were assessed using TRBV/TRBJ rearrangement plots, CDR3 size and DJ length profiles, and Simpson's diversity index. The most abundant DNA sequence in the deep sequencing data was defined as the immunodominant clone. CDR3 amino acid sequences were screened for sharing across subjects and were compared with published repertoires and the VDJdb database. TCRdb reprocessed the public reads (quality trimming at Q25 with fastp, clone calling with MiXCR) and kept in-frame beta chains. Rows are combined by CDR3 protein, so each entry shows the most common genes and DNA. The V and J calls were determined by TCRdb, not by the authors. The sample table holds more than 150,000 distinct CDR3 sequences, of which 40% to 55% were seen once. Approximately 2.9% of the sample comes from the top ten.

The V and J genes are TRBV25-1 and TRBJ2-1, with TRBD1 identical over 10 junction bases. This clonotype was sampled from a human donor in good health. Sequencing input: sorted CD4+, CD8+, or CD8+CD57+ T cells (not recorded which) from PBMCs. The CDR3 loop reads CASSEGMGTGAYNEQFF. The bases read TGTGCCAGCAGTGAAGGGATGGGGACAGGGGCATACAATGAGCAGTTCTTC.